This T cell receptor (beta chain) was found in a study of T-cell memory formation after mild COVID-19 (dated by TCRdb to the early 2020s). Broadly, across the study: Most TCR sequence clusters were specific to one of the two donors. In a couple of donors, T-cell clones that expanded and contracted after mild COVID-19 were tracked by sequencing TCRalpha and TCRbeta repertoires over time. The cohort was made up of two young adult volunteers, one female and one male, who were previously healthy.

Study-level results and caveats: Balanced CD4/CD8 phenotypes were observed for clones contracting from day 15 to 85, whereas a bias towards CD4+ was observed for a second wave of clones expanding from day 15 to 37. SARS-CoV-2 specificity was not confirmed for the second-wave clones peaking on day 37. Some responding clones were found in pre-infection memory, which suggests that pre-existing cross-reactive memory T cells took part in the SARS-CoV-2 response. Only a couple of mild cases were covered in the study, and larger cohorts including severe cases with pre-infection samples were considered necessary. Contracting CD4+ clones were found mainly in CM and EM memory subsets, while CD8+ clones were enriched in EMRA.

TCRdb lists the instrument as Illumina NovaSeq 6000. TCRalpha and TCRbeta cDNA libraries were constructed by 5'RACE with constant-segment primers, with sample barcodes and unique molecular identifiers being introduced. RNA was extracted from every sample with Trizol reagent. The libraries were amplified in two PCR steps, and the second step added a second sample barcode and Illumina TruSeq adapters. Sequencing of the libraries was done on an Illumina NovaSeq, producing 2 x 150 bp paired-end reads. The authors' analysis ran thus. With migec v1.2.7, reads were demultiplexed and then collapsed into UMI-guided consensus sequences. Using mixcr v2.1.11, UMI consensuses were aligned to TRA and TRB V and J templates and then assembled into clonotypes. A clonotype was counted as expanded or contracted only if both edgeR and NoisET called the change significant, with noise models trained on biological replicates. For edgeR calls, the cutoffs were a false discovery rate-adjusted p below 0.01 and a log2 fold-change threshold of 1. As an exploratory analysis of dynamics, PCA with hierarchical clustering was applied to max-normalized trajectories of the 1000 most abundant clonotypes. Each responding clone was given a CD4 or CD8 phenotype based on the CD4+ and CD8+ repertoires, which had been sequenced separately. The raw public data were reprocessed by TCRdb itself: fastp quality trimming at Q25, MiXCR clonotype calling, in-frame beta chains only. Rows matching on CDR3 protein sequence are summarized as one entry with the most common DNA and genes. The V and J calls were determined by TCRdb, not by the authors. The sample table shows under 550,000 distinct CDR3 sequences, and about 20% are seen once. Around 12% of the sample is held by the ten biggest clonotypes.

Via the germline V gene, CDR1 is SGHTS and CDR2 YDEGEE. V is reduced by 4 bases and J by 11 bases, leaving a spacing of 15 bases between them. From the cysteine through the phenylalanine, the CDR3 covers 12 amino acids. Here the CDR3 DNA is all that survives: 36 bases in frame from base 1. Ficoll-Paque density gradient centrifugation was used to isolate PBMCs. A note on this clonotype: The target of this receptor is not known. No base quality information exists; no much larger clone differs at one position.

The specimen was PBMCs or a T cell subset sorted from them (not recorded which). This chain joins TRBV5-8 to TRBJ1-1, with TRBD1 as a weak D call on 5 bases. This receptor was taken from an adult woman who had mild COVID-19 (a few samples of this study predate the infection). The sample titles of this study are shuffled in the database, so cell type and time point are left out; the donor was told from shared clones. The CDR3 in this case is CASSKTLRGAFF. The DNA sequence is TGTGCCAGCAGCAAGACCCTACGGGGCGCTTTCTTT.